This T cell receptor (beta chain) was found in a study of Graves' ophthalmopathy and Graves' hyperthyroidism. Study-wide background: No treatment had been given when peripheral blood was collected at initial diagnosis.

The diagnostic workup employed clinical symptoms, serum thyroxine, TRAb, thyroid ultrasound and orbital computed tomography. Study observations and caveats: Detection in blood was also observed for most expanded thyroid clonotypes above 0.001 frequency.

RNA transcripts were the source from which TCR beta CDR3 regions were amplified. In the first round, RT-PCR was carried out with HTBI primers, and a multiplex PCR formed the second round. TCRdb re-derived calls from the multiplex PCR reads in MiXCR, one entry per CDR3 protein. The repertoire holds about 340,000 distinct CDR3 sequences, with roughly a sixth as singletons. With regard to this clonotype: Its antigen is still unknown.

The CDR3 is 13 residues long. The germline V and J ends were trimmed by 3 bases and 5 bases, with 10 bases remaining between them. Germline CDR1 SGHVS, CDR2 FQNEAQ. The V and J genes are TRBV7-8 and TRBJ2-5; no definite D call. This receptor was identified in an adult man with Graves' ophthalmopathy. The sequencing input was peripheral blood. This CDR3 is CASSLGNGETQYF. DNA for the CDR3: TGTGCCAGCAGCTTGGGAAACGGGGAGACCCAGTACTTC. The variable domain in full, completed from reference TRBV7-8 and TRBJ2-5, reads GAGVSQSPRYKVAKRGQDVALRCDPISGHVSLFWYQQALGQGPEFLTYFQNEAQLDKSGLPSDRFFAERPEGSVSTLKIQRTQQEDSAVYLCASSLGNGETQYFGPGTRLLVL.